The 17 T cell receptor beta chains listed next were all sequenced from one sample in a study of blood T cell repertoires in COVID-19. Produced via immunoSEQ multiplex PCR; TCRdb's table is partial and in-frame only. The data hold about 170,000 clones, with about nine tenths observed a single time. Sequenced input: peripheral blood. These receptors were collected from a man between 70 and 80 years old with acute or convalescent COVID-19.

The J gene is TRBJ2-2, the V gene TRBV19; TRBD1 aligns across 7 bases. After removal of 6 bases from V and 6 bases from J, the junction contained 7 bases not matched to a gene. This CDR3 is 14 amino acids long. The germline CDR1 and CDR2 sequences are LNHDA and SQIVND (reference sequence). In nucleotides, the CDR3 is TGTGCCAGTAGCCTCGGGACAGTTCCCGGGGAGCTGTTTTTT. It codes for CASSLGTVPGELFF.

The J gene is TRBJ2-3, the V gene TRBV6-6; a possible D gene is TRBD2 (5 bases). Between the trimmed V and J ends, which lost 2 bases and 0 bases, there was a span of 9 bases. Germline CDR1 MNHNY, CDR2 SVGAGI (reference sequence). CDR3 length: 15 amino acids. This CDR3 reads CASSYISASTDTQYF. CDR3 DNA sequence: TGTGCCAGCAGTTACATTAGCGCGAGCACAGATACGCAGTATTTT.

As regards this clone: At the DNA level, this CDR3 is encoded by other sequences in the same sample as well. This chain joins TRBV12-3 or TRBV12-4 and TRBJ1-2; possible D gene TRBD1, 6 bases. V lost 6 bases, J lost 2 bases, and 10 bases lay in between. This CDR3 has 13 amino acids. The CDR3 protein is CASSPGENYGYTF. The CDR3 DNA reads TGTGCCAGCAGCCCAGGGGAGAACTATGGCTACACCTTC.

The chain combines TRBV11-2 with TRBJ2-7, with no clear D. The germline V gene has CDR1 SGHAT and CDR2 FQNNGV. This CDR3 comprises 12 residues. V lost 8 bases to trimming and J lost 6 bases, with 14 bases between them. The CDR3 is CASSPFFGEQYF. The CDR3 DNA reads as TGTGCCAGCTCCCCGTTCTTCGGCGAGCAGTACTTC.

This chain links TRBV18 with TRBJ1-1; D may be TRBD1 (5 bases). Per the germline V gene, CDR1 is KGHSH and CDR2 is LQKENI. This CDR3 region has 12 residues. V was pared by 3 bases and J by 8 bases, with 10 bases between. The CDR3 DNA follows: TGTGCCAGCTCACCGGCGGCAGGGGAAGCTTTCTTT. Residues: CASSPAAGEAFF.

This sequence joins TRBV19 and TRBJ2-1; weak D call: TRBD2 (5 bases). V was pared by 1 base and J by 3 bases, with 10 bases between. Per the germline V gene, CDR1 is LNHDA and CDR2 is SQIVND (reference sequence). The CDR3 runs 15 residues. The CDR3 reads CASSIGLASYNEQFF. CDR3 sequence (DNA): TGTGCCAGTAGTATAGGGCTAGCCAGCTACAATGAGCAGTTCTTC.

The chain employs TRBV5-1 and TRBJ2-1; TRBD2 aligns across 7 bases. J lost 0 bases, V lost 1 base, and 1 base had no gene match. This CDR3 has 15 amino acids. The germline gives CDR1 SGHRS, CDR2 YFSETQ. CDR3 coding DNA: TGCGCCAGCAGCTTGAGCGGGGACTCCTACAATGAGCAGTTCTTC. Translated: CASSLSGDSYNEQFF.

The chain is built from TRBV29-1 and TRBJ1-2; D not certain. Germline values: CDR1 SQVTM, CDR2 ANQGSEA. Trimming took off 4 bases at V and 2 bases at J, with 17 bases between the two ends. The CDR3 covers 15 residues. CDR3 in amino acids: CSVGRRTSRNYGYTF. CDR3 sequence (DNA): TGCAGCGTTGGACGCAGGACTTCTCGCAACTATGGCTACACCTTC.

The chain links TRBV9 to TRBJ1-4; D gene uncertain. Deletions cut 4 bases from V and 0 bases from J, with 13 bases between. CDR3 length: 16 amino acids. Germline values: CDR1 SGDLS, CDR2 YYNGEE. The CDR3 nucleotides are TGTGCCAGCAGCCCCTACCCCGTGGCAACTAATGAAAAACTGTTTTTT. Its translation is CASSPYPVATNEKLFF.

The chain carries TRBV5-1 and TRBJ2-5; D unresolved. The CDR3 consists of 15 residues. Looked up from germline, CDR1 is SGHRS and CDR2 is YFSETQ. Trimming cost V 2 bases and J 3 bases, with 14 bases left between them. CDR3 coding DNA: TGCGCCAGCAGCTTTGGGCCAGACCCAGAAGAGACCCAGTACTTC. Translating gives CASSFGPDPEETQYF.

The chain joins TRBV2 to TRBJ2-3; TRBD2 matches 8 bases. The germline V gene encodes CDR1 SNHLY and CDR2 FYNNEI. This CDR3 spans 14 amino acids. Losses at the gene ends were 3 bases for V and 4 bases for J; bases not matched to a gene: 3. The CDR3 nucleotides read TGTGCCAGCAGTGACTTGCGGGGGGCAGATACGCAGTATTTT. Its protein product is CASSDLRGADTQYF.

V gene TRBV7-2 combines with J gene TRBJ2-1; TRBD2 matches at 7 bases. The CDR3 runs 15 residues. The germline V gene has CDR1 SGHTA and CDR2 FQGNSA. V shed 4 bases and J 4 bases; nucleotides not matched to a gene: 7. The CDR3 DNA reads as TGTGCCAGCAGCTCTGGTGGCGGGGGTTACAATGAGCAGTTCTTC. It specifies CASSSGGGGYNEQFF.

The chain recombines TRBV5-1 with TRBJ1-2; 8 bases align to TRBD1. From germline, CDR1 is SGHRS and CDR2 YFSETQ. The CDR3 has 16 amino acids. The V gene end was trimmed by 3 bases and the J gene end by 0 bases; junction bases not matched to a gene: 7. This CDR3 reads CASSSGQGLANYGYTF. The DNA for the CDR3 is TGCGCCAGCAGCTCAGGACAGGGCTTAGCTAACTATGGCTACACCTTC.

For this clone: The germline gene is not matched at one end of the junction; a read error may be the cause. Written as DNA, the CDR3 is TGTGCTAGCAGCCGAACTAGCGCCGTCAGCTCCTACAATGAGCAGTTCTTC. Its protein product is CASSRTSAVSSYNEQFF. The chain has TRBV7-7 and TRBJ2-1, with 7 bases lining up with TRBD2. CDR3 size: 17 residues. The V gene's germline CDR1 is SSHAT and CDR2 FNYEAQ (reference sequence).

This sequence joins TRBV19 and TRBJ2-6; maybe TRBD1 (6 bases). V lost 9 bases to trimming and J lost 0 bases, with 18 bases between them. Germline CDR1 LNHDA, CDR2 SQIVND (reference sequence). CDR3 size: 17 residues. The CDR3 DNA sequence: TGTGCCAGCCTGCCCGGGACAACCAACTCTGGGGCCAACGTCCTGACTTTC. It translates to CASLPGTTNSGANVLTF.

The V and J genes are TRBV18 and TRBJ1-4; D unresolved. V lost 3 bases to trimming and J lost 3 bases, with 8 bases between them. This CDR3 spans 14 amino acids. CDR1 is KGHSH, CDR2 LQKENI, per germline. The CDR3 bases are TGTGCCAGCTCACCGGCGGCCGCTAATGAAAAACTGTTTTTT. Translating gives CASSPAAANEKLFF.

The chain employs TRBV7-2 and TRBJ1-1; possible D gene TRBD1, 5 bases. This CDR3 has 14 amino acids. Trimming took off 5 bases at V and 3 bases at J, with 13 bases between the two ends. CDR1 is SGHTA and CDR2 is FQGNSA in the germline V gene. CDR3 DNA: TGTGCCAGCAGCCGCGGGGCCAGGGACACTGAAGCTTTCTTT. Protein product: CASSRGARDTEAFF. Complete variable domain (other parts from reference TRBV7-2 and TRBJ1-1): GAGVSQSPSNKVTEKGKDVELRCDPISGHTALYWYRQSLGQGLEFLIYFQGNSAPDKSGLPSDRFSAERTGGSVSTLTIQRTQQEDSAVYLCASSRGARDTEAFFGQGTRLTVV.